Below are 9 T cell receptor beta chains sequenced from a single sample in a study of blood T cell repertoires in COVID-19. Clones were sequenced by immunoSEQ multiplex PCR, and TCRdb holds only the in-frame ones, with some missing. The sample holds about 440,000 clones, 70% to 90% seen once. The sequenced sample was PBMCs or T cells enriched from blood (not recorded which). Source of these receptors: a woman in her late teens or twenties with acute COVID-19.

Written as DNA, the CDR3 is TGTGCCAGCAGGGCAGGGGTCAATGAGCAGTTCTTC. Translating gives CASRAGVNEQFF. The chain joins TRBV12-3 or TRBV12-4 to TRBJ2-1, with D possibly TRBD1 on 6 matching bases. The V and J ends lost 6 bases and 6 bases respectively, with 9 bases between them. CDR3 length: 12 residues.

This clone was detected only once. V and J are TRBV3-1 (or the pseudogene TRBV3-2) and TRBJ2-5, with D possibly matching TRBD2 (6 bases). The CDR3 extends over 18 amino acids. The V gene's germline CDR1 is LGHDT and CDR2 YNNKEL (reference sequence). The V and J ends lost 1 base and 0 bases respectively, with 18 bases between them. CDR3 sequence reads: CASSQGRGRSRYQETQYF. The CDR3 DNA is TGTGCCAGCAGCCAAGGCCGGGGGAGGTCTCGGTACCAAGAGACCCAGTACTTC.

This rearrangement joins TRBV25-1 to TRBJ1-4; D may be TRBD1 (6 bases). The V gene's germline CDR1 is MGHDK and CDR2 SYGVNS. With 1 base removed from V and 4 bases from J, the gap between germline ends came to 19 bases. CDR3 size: 18 residues. The DNA of the CDR3 is TGTGCCAGCAGTGAATCATTTGGGACACTTACTTATAATGAAAAACTGTTTTTT. This sequence encodes CASSESFGTLTYNEKLFF.

The V call is TRBV29-1, the J call TRBJ1-4; 9 nucleotides agree with TRBD1. The trim removed 4 bases at V and 5 bases at J, leaving 8 bases unmatched. This CDR3 is 15 amino acids long. Germline assignment: CDR1 SQVTM and CDR2 ANQGSEA. The CDR3 bases are TGCAGCGTTGCCCTTGGGGGGACAGGGAATGAAAAACTGTTTTTT. Amino acid sequence: CSVALGGTGNEKLFF. The full variable domain, rest sourced from reference TRBV29-1 and TRBJ1-4, is SAVISQKPSRDICQRGTSLTIQCQVDSQVTMMFWYRQQPGQSLTLIATANQGSEATYESGFVIDKFPISRPNLTFSTLTVSNMSPEDSSIYLCSVALGGTGNEKLFFGSGTQLSVL.

The gene calls are TRBV19 and TRBJ1-4, with 9 nucleotides matching TRBD1. The CDR3 totals 15 residues. The germline V gene has CDR1 LNHDA and CDR2 SQIVND (reference sequence). Trimming removed 8 bases from V and 13 bases from J; junction bases left unmatched: 17. CDR3 region: CASGDRGTGKFGLFF. The CDR3 DNA follows: TGTGCCAGTGGGGATCGGGGGACAGGGAAGTTTGGACTGTTTTTT.

V gene TRBV3-1 (or the pseudogene TRBV3-2) combines with J gene TRBJ2-7; 7 nucleotides line up with TRBD2. This CDR3 has 14 amino acids. Germline loops: CDR1 LGHDT, CDR2 YNNKEL (reference sequence). Trimming at V came to 1 base and at J to 7 bases, leaving 7 bases not matched to a gene. The CDR3 sequence: CASSQAGGLPEQYF. CDR3 nucleotides: TGTGCCAGCAGCCAAGCGGGAGGCCTCCCAGAGCAGTACTTC.

V gene TRBV12-5 combines with J gene TRBJ1-2; TRBD1 matches 7 bases. The J segment lost 8 bases and the V segment lost 3 bases, leaving 9 bases of the junction unmatched. The CDR3 has 14 amino acids. Germline V lookup: CDR1 LGHNT, CDR2 FRNRAP. Here the CDR3 DNA reads TGTGCTAGTGGTTTCCCCGGGACAGAAGCCGGCTACACCTTC. Amino acid sequence: CASGFPGTEAGYTF.

The chain couples TRBV7-2 to TRBJ2-7; possibly TRBD1 for D (7 bases). This CDR3 contains 14 residues. CDR1 SGHTA and CDR2 FQGNSA come from the germline V gene. Trimming removed 4 bases at V and 3 bases at J, with 13 bases between. CDR3 residues: CASSWAGGYYEQYF. The CDR3 nucleotides are TGTGCCAGCAGCTGGGCAGGGGGGTACTACGAGCAGTACTTC.

The CDR3 protein is CASSFFVEAFF. The DNA for the CDR3 is TGTGCCAGCAGTTTCTTTGTAGAGGCTTTCTTT. J is TRBJ1-1 and V is TRBV12-3 or TRBV12-4; D ambiguous. With 3 bases removed from V and 11 bases from J, the gap between germline ends came to 10 bases. This CDR3 comprises 11 residues.